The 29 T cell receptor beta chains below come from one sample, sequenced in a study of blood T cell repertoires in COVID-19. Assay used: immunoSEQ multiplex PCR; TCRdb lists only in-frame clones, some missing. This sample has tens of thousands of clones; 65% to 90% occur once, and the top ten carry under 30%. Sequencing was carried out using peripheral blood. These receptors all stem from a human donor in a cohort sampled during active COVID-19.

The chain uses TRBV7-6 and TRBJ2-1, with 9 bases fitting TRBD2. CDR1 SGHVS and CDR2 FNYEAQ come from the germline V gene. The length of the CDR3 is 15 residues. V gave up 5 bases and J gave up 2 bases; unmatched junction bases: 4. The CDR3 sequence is CASSISGGTYNEQFF. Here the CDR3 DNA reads TGTGCCAGCAGCATTAGCGGGGGAACCTACAATGAGCAGTTCTTC.

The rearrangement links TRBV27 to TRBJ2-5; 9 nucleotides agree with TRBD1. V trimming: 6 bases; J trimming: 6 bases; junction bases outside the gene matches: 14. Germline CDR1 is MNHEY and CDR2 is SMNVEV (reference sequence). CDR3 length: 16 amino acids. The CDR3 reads CASRRIGTGSGQTQYF. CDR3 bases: TGTGCCAGCAGGAGAATAGGGACAGGGTCGGGACAGACCCAGTACTTC.

CDR3 coding DNA: TGCGCCAGCAGCCAGTCGACAGGGAACACTGAAGCTTTCTTT. Protein product: CASSQSTGNTEAFF. V is TRBV4-1 and J is TRBJ1-1, with D possibly being TRBD1 (6 bases). CDR1 and CDR2 from the germline V gene are MGHRA and YSYEKL. The CDR3 loop spans 14 amino acids. V lost 3 bases and J 1 base, leaving 9 bases between the germline ends.

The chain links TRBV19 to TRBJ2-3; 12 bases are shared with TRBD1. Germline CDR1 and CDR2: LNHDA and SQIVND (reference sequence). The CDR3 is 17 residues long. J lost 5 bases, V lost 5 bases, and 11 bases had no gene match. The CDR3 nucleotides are TGTGCCAGTAGTCCGGGACAGGGGGCGCCTAGAGGAGATACGCAGTATTTT. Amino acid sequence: CASSPGQGAPRGDTQYF.

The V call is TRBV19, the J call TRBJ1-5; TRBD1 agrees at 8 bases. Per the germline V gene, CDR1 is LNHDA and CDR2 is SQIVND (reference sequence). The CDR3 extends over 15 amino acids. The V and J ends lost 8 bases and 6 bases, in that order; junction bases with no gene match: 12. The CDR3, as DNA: TGTGCCAGTGCCTACGACAGGGGAGGGAGTCAGCCCCAGCATTTT. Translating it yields CASAYDRGGSQPQHF.

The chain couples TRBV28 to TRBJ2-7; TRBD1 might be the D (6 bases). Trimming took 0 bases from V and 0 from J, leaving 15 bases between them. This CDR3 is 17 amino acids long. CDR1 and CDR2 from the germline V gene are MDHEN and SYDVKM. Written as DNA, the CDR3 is TGTGCCAGCAGTTTATGGGCCAGGGGCGTGAGCTCCTACGAGCAGTACTTC. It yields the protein CASSLWARGVSSYEQYF.

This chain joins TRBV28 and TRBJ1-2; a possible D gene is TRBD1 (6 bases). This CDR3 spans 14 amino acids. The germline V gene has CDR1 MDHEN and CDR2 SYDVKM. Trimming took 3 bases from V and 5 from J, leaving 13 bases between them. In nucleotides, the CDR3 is TGTGCCAGCAGTTTGGGGGGGCGAGGGTATGGCTACACCTTC. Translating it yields CASSLGGRGYGYTF.

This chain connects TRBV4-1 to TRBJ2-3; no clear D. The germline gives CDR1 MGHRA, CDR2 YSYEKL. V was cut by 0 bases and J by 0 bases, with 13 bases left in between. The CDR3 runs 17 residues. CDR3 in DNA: TGCGCCAGCAGCCAAGAGCCTCTTGAGGCTAGCACAGATACGCAGTATTTT. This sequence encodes CASSQEPLEASTDTQYF.

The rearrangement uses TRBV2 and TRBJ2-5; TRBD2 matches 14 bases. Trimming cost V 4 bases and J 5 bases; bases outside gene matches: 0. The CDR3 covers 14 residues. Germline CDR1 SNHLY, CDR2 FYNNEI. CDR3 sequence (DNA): TGTGCCAGCAGTGGGACTAGCGGGGGGGAGACCCAGTACTTC. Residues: CASSGTSGGETQYF.

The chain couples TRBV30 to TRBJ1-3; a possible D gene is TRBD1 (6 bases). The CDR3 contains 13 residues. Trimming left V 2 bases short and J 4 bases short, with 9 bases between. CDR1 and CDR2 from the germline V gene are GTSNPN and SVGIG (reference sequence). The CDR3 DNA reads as TGTGCCTGGAGTACAGGGAAAGGAAACACCATATATTTT. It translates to CAWSTGKGNTIYF.

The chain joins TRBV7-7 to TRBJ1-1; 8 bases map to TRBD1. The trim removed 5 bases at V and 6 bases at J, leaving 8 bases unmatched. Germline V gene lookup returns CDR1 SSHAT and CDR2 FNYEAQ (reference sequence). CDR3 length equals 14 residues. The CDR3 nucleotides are TGTGCCAGCAGCCCCGGACAGGGCCTGTCTGAAGCTTTCTTT. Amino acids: CASSPGQGLSEAFF.

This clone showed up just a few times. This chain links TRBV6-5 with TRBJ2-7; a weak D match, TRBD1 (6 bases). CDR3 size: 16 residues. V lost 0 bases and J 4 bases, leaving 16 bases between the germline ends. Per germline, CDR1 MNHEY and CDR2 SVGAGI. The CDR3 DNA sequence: TGTGCCAGCAGTTACTCGAGGCACAGGGCTTTTTACGAGCAGTACTTC. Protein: CASSYSRHRAFYEQYF.

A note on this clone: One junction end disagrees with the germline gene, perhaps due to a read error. The CDR3 spells CARSLPGGGGSTEAFF. The CDR3 region has the DNA TGCGCCCGCAGCTTGCCCGGGGGCGGGGGGAGCACTGAAGCTTTCTTT. The chain is built from TRBV5-1 and TRBJ1-1, with D tentatively TRBD1 (6 bases). The CDR3 runs 16 residues. Germline V gene sequence: CDR1 SGHRS, CDR2 YFSETQ. The whole variable domain, remainder taken from reference TRBV5-1 and TRBJ1-1, is KAGVTQTPRYLIKTRGQQVTLSCSPISGHRSVSWYQQTPGQGLQFLFEYFSETQRNKGNFPGRFSGRQFSNSRSEMNVSTLELGDSALYLCARSLPGGGGSTEAFFGQGTRLTVV.

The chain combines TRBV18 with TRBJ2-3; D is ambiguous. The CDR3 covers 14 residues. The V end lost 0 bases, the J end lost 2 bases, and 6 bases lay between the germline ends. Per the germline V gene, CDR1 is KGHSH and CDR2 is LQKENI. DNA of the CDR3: TGTGCCAGCTCACCACCGTCCCTCACAGATACGCAGTATTTT. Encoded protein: CASSPPSLTDTQYF.

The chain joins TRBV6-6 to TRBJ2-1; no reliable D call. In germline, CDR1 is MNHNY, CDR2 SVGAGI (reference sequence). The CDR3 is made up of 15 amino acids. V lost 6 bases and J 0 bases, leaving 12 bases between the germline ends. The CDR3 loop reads CASSYPGFSYNEQFF. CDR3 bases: TGTGCCAGCAGCTATCCAGGCTTCTCCTACAATGAGCAGTTCTTC.

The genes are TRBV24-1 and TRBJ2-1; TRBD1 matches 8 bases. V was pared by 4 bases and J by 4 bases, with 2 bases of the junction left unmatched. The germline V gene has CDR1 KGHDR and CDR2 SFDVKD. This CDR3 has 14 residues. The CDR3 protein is CATSERDRYNEQFF. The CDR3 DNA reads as TGTGCCACCAGTGAGAGGGACAGGTACAATGAGCAGTTCTTC.

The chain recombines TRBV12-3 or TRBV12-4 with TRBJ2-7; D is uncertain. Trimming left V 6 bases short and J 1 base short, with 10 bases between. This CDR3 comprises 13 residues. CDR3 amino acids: CASSPTSSYEQYF. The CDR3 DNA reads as TGTGCCAGCAGCCCGACATCTTCCTACGAGCAGTACTTC.

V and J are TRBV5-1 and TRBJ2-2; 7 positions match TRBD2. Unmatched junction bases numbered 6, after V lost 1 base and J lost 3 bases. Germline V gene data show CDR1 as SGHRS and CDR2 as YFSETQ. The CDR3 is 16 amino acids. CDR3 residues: CASSLLLAADTGELFF. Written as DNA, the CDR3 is TGCGCCAGCAGCTTGCTCCTAGCGGCTGACACCGGGGAGCTGTTTTTT.

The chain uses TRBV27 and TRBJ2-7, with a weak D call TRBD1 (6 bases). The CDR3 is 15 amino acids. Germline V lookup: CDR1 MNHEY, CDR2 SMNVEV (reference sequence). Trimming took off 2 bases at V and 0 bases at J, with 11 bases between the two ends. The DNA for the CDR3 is TGTGCCAGCAGTTTAACAGGACAGATCTCCTACGAGCAGTACTTC. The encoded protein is CASSLTGQISYEQYF.

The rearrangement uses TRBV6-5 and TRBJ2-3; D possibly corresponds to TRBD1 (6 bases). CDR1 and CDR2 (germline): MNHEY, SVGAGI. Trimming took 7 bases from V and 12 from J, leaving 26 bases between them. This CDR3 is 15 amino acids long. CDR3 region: CASTPPRGGTSFQYF. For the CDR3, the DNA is TGTGCCAGCACCCCACCCAGGGGTGGGACCTCCTTCCAGTATTTT.

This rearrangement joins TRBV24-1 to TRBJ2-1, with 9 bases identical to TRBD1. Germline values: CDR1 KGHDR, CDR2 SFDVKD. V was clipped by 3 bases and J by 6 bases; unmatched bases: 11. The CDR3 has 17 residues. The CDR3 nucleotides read TGTGCCACCAGTGATGCAACTGGGACAGGGAAGATCAATGAGCAGTTCTTC. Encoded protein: CATSDATGTGKINEQFF.

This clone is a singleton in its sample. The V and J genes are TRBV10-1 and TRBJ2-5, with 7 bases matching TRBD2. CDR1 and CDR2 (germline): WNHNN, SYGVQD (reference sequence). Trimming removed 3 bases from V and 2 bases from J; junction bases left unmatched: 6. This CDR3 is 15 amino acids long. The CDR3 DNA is TGCGCCAGCAGTGATCCCGGGACTATACAAGAGACCCAGTACTTC. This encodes CASSDPGTIQETQYF.

The CDR3 nucleotides are TGTGCCAGCAGCGGAGGGGGCTTCAGCTACGAGCAGTACTTC. Its translation: CASSGGGFSYEQYF. This chain connects TRBV9 to TRBJ2-7; TRBD1 agrees at 7 bases. The CDR3 runs 14 residues. Unmatched junction bases numbered 6, after V lost 3 bases and J lost 3 bases. CDR1 is SGDLS and CDR2 is YYNGEE in the germline V gene. The variable domain in full, completed from reference TRBV9 and TRBJ2-7, reads DSGVTQTPKHLITATGQRVTLRCSPRSGDLSVYWYQQSLDQGLQFLIQYYNGEERAKGNILERFSAQQFPDLHSELNLSSLELGDSALYFCASSGGGFSYEQYFGPGTRLTVT.

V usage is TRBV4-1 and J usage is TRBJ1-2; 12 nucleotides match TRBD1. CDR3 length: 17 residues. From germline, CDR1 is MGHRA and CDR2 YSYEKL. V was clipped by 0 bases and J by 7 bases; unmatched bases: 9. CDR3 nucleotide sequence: TGCGCCAGCAGCCAAGATCGGGACAGGGGGCGTAGGTTTGGCTACACCTTC. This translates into CASSQDRDRGRRFGYTF.

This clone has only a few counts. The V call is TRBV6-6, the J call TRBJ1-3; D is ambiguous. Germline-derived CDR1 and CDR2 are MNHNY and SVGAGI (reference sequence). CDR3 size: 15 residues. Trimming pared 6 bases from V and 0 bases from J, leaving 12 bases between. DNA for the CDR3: TGTGCCAGCAGGTCACCTGAGAACTCTGGAAACACCATATATTTT. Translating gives CASRSPENSGNTIYF.

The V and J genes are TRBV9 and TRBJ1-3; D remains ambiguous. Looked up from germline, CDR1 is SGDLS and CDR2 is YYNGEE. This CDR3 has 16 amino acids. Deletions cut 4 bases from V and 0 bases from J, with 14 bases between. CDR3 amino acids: CASSLRGGSSGNTIYF. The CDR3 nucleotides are TGTGCCAGCAGCCTACGGGGAGGGAGCTCTGGAAACACCATATATTTT.

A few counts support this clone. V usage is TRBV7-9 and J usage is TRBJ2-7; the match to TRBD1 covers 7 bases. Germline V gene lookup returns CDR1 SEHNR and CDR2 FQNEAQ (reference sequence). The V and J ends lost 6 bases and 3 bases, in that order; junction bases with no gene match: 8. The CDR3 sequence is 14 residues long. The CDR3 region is CASSMGQTLYEQYF. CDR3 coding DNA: TGTGCCAGCAGTATGGGACAGACTCTCTACGAGCAGTACTTC. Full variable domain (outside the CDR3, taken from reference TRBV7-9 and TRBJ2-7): DTGVSQNPRHKITKRGQNVTFRCDPISEHNRLYWYRQTLGQGPEFLTYFQNEAQLEKSRLLSDRFSAERPKGSFSTLEIQRTEQGDSAMYLCASSMGQTLYEQYFGPGTRLTVT.

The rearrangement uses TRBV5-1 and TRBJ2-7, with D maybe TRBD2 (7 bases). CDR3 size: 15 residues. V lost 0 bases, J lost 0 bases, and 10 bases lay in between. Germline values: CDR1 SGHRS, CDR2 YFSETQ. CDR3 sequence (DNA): TGCGCCAGCAGCTTGGAGGGGGGGGCCTCCTACGAGCAGTACTTC. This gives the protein CASSLEGGASYEQYF.

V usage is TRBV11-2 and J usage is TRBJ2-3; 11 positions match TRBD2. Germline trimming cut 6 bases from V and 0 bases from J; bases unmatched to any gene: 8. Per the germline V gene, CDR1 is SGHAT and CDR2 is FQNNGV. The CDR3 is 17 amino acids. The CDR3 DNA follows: TGTGCCAGCAGGAAGGGACTAGCGGAAGTTAGCACAGATACGCAGTATTTT. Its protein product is CASRKGLAEVSTDTQYF. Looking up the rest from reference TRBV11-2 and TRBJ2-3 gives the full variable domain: EAGVAQSPRYKIIEKRQSVAFWCNPISGHATLYWYQQILGQGPKLLIQFQNNGVVDDSQLPKDRFSAERLKGVDSTLKIQPAKLEDSAVYLCASRKGLAEVSTDTQYFGPGTRLTVL.